Listed here are 8 T cell receptor beta chains from one sample, sequenced in a study of CD8 T cells in Susac syndrome. With random hexamers, reverse transcription was performed on 0.5 to 1 ug of RNA. MiXCR was run by TCRdb on the immunoSEQ multiplex PCR reads, yielding one entry per CDR3 protein. The repertoire consists of 100,000 to 150,000 distinct CDR3 sequences, with 90% to 95% occurring once and the leading ten covering roughly 0.33%. Sequencing was performed on CD8+ T cells from PBMCs. The receptor set was obtained from a human donor with multiple sclerosis.

CDR3: CASSYWGADSDEQFF. The CDR3 DNA reads TGTGCCAGCAGCTATTGGGGGGCCGACTCGGATGAGCAGTTCTTC. This chain links TRBV6-2 or TRBV6-3 with TRBJ2-1, with D tentatively TRBD1 or TRBD2 (6 bases each). This CDR3 spans 15 amino acids. The V and J ends lost 6 bases and 8 bases respectively, with 20 bases between them. Germline lookup yields CDR1 MNHEY and CDR2 SVGEGT.

The rearrangement joins TRBV28 to TRBJ1-5; D remains unclear. Germline V lookup: CDR1 MDHEN, CDR2 SYDVKM. The CDR3 sequence is 15 residues long. Trimming took 2 bases from V and 7 from J, leaving 15 bases between them. The CDR3 region has the DNA TGTGCCAGCAGTTTAATGGTCGCCTCGGGGCAGCCCCAGCATTTT. Protein sequence: CASSLMVASGQPQHF.

The V and J genes are TRBV5-1 and TRBJ2-7, with no clear D. With 4 bases removed from V and 0 bases from J, the gap between germline ends came to 11 bases. CDR1 is SGHRS, CDR2 YFSETQ, per germline. This CDR3 has 14 amino acids. The CDR3 is CASSPRYSSYEQYF. The CDR3 nucleotides read TGCGCCAGCAGCCCCAGATACAGCTCCTACGAGCAGTACTTC.

The gene calls are TRBV30 and TRBJ2-3, with TRBD2 as a possible D gene (6 bases). This CDR3 has 15 residues. V was trimmed by 2 bases and J by 0 bases, leaving 12 bases between them. Germline CDR1 is GTSNPN and CDR2 is SVGIG (reference sequence). The CDR3 loop is CAWSPAGYSTDTQYF. In nucleotides, the CDR3 is TGTGCCTGGAGTCCCGCGGGATATAGCACAGATACGCAGTATTTT.

This clonotype appeared a single time. The chain combines TRBV6-1 with TRBJ2-5; tentatively, D is TRBD2 (5 bases). The CDR3 runs to 13 residues. The V end lost 6 bases, the J end lost 3 bases, and 11 bases lay between the germline ends. CDR1 is MNHNS and CDR2 is SASEGT in the germline V gene. The CDR3 DNA sequence: TGTGCCAGCAGCCCGGACTCAAAAGAGACCCAGTACTTC. Its translation is CASSPDSKETQYF.

The chain is built from TRBV29-1 and TRBJ2-3; 7 nucleotides line up with TRBD2. This CDR3 contains 12 residues. V shed 7 bases, J shed 3 bases, and the junction held 4 bases outside the gene matches. Germline CDR1 and CDR2: SQVTM and ANQGSEA. CDR3 nucleotide sequence: TGCAGCGCTGGACTAGATACAGATACGCAGTATTTT. It translates to CSAGLDTDTQYF.

The CDR3 is CASSSGLAWWETQYF. CDR3 sequence (DNA): TGTGCCAGCAGTTCAGGACTAGCGTGGTGGGAGACCCAGTACTTC. The chain employs TRBV27 and TRBJ2-5; 9 bases match TRBD2. The germline CDR1 and CDR2 sequences are MNHEY and SMNVEV (reference sequence). V lost 4 bases, J lost 5 bases, and 8 bases stayed unmatched. The CDR3 contains 15 residues.

This rearrangement joins TRBV7-9 to TRBJ2-7; D uncertain. The germline V and J ends were trimmed by 4 bases and 4 bases, with 14 bases remaining between them. The CDR3 loop spans 14 amino acids. CDR1 is SEHNR, CDR2 FQNEAQ, per germline (reference sequence). CDR3 nucleotides: TGTGCCAGCAGCTCCCTCTCGAGTGGATACGAGCAGTACGTC. Its protein product is CASSSLSSGYEQYV.